This is a list of T cell receptor beta chains from one sample in a study of regulatory T cells in long-lasting Graves disease. In TCRdb, the multiplex PCR reads were re-called with MiXCR into one record per CDR3 protein. Here the sample spans about 610,000 distinct CDR3 sequences, about 16% being singletons. In addition, the sample was reused for a study of T cells in Graves' hyperthyroidism and ophthalmopathy.

The sample in question was peripheral blood mononuclear cells (PBMCs), obtained at new diagnosis, from a patient treated with antithyroid drugs. These receptors were collected from a man between 18 and 35 years old with Graves disease. Each CDR3 is given with its conserved first and last residue. A D gene is named only where the DNA matches it firmly. Part of the rows lack a size; the others show once, few, many or a class for expanded clones.

V	D	J	size	DNA	CDR3
TRBV30	TRBD2	TRBJ2-5	many	TGTGCCTGGGGAAGGACTAGCGGGAGTTTGGAGACCCAGTACTTC	CAWGRTSGSLETQYF
TRBV30	TRBD1	TRBJ1-4	NA	TGTGCCTGGAGCGGACAGGGTAATGAAAAACTGTTTTTT	CAWSGQGNEKLFF
TRBV2	NA	TRBJ2-2	many	TGTGCCAGCAATATCGGGTCGAACACCGGGGAGCTGTTTTTT	CASNIGSNTGELFF
TRBV6-4	NA	TRBJ2-4	NA	TGTGCCAGCACACCCAGCGGCGGGCCCGACATTCAGTACTTC	CASTPSGGPDIQYF
TRBV11-2	NA	TRBJ2-5	many	TGTGCCAGCAGCTTAGGAGGTATCCAAGAGACCCAGTACTTC	CASSLGGIQETQYF
TRBV6-1	TRBD1	TRBJ2-1	NA	TGTGCCAGCGCCGAACAGGGGTCATCCAATGAGCAGTTCTTC	CASAEQGSSNEQFF
TRBV5-5	NA	TRBJ2-1	NA	TGTGCCAGCAGCTCCGTCGCGGGTCTCTCCTACAATGAGCAGTTCTTC	CASSSVAGLSYNEQFF
TRBV9	NA	TRBJ2-5	few	TGTGCCAGCAGCGTAGTGGGACGGGAGCAAGAGACCCAGTACTTC	CASSVVGREQETQYF
TRBV20-1	NA	TRBJ2-7	NA	TGCAGTGCTAGAGACGGGGGCCTCGGTACCTACGAGCAGTACTTC	CSARDGGLGTYEQYF
TRBV7-9	NA	TRBJ1-2	NA	TGTGCCAGCAGCTCCCCGGCCAGCCCTGGCTATGGCTACACCTTC	CASSSPASPGYGYTF
TRBV2	NA	TRBJ1-1	many	TGTGCCAGCACTCGGAACACTGAAGCTTTCTTT	CASTRNTEAFF
TRBV4-1	NA	TRBJ2-5	NA	TGCGCCAGCTCGGGGACAATCCAAGAGACCCAGTACTTC	CASSGTIQETQYF
TRBV28	TRBD1	TRBJ1-5	many	TGTGCCAGCACCTCGGGACAGGGCAGCAATCAGCCCCAGCATTTT	CASTSGQGSNQPQHF
TRBV6-4	NA	TRBJ1-5	NA	TGTGCCAGCAGTTCCCCGGGATCTCCCCAGCATTTT	CASSSPGSPQHF
TRBV12-3/TRBV12-4	NA	TRBJ1-3	many	TGTGCCAGCAGTTTATTTGGGGCTGGAAACACCATATATTTT	CASSLFGAGNTIYF
TRBV6-9	NA	TRBJ2-6	NA	TGTGCCAGCAGTTTTATATTGGGGTCTGGGGCCAACGTCCTGACTTTC	CASSFILGSGANVLTF
TRBV20-1	NA	TRBJ1-5	few	TGCAGTGCTAGAGCTGGGGGCGGACAGCCCCAGCATTTT	CSARAGGGQPQHF
TRBV9	NA	TRBJ2-5	NA	TGTGCCAGCAACGTAGAGGGACTTCAAGAGACCCAGTACTTC	CASNVEGLQETQYF
TRBV28	NA	TRBJ1-5	many	TGTGCCAGCAGTTTTCAACTGTATCAGCCCCAGCATTTT	CASSFQLYQPQHF
TRBV6-1	NA	TRBJ1-5	many	TGTGCCAGCAGTACGGGTGGGGGGTACGGGCAGCCCCAGCATTTT	CASSTGGGYGQPQHF
TRBV19	NA	TRBJ1-1	NA	TGTGCCAGTAGTTTCCCACACGGAGCCGAAGCTTTCTTT	CASSFPHGAEAFF
TRBV20-1	TRBD1	TRBJ2-3	few	TGCAGTGCTAGGGAATTACAGGGGGCCAGAGATACGCAGTATTTT	CSARELQGARDTQYF
TRBV7-9	NA	TRBJ1-1	many	TGTGCCAGCAGTTATTCAAAGGGAGGCACTGAAGCTTTCTTT	CASSYSKGGTEAFF
TRBV6-1	TRBD1	TRBJ2-7	NA	TGTGCCAGCAGTCGATTGACAGGGGAATCCTACGAGCAGTACTTC	CASSRLTGESYEQYF
TRBV28	TRBD1	TRBJ1-2	many	TGTGCCAGCAGTTCGACAGGGGCCAACTATGGCTACACCTTC	CASSSTGANYGYTF
TRBV2	NA	TRBJ2-2	NA	TGTGCCAGCAGTGAACCTCGGGGGTTTGGCACCGGGGAGCTGTTTTTT	CASSEPRGFGTGELFF
TRBV30	NA	TRBJ2-6	NA	TGTGCCTGGAGTGCAGGGACTGGGGCCAACGTCCTGACTTTC	CAWSAGTGANVLTF
TRBV7-9	TRBD1	TRBJ2-7	many	TGTGCCAGCAGCACAAGGGACAGGGGGCGGTTTGGCGAGCAGTACTTC	CASSTRDRGRFGEQYF
TRBV6-2/TRBV6-3	TRBD1	TRBJ1-1	many	TGTGCCAGCAGTTACGGGGACAGGGAGGCTGAAGCTTTCTTT	CASSYGDREAEAFF
TRBV30	NA	TRBJ1-1	few	TGTGCCTGGAGAATGACAGGATATACTGAAGCTTTCTTT	CAWRMTGYTEAFF
TRBV7-9	NA	TRBJ2-5	many	TGTGCCAGCAGCCCAGTAGGAGGGGAGCCACAAGAGACCCAGTACTTC	CASSPVGGEPQETQYF
TRBV18	NA	TRBJ1-1	many	TGTGCCAGCTCACCCACAGCCCAGGGGAACACTGAAGCTTTCTTT	CASSPTAQGNTEAFF
TRBV27	TRBD1	TRBJ2-6	NA	TGTGCCAGCAGTACTCGGGACAGCTCTGGGGCCAACGTCCTGACTTTC	CASSTRDSSGANVLTF
TRBV27	TRBD1	TRBJ2-3	many	TGTGCCAGCAGATCGACAGGGAGAGATACGCAGTATTTT	CASRSTGRDTQYF
TRBV5-8	NA	TRBJ2-5	few	TGTGCCAGCAGCCCAGGCAGGTGGGGAGAGACCCGGTACTTC	CASSPGRWGETRYF
TRBV7-3	NA	TRBJ1-1	many	TGTGCCAGCAGCCGCACAAGGAACACTGAAGCTTTCTTT	CASSRTRNTEAFF
TRBV20-1	TRBD2	TRBJ2-7	many	TGCAGTGCAGCTACGGCGGGAGTCGACTACGAGCAGTACTTC	CSAATAGVDYEQYF
TRBV6-1	TRBD2	TRBJ2-2	NA	TGTGCCAGCAGTCCGGGACTAGCGGGAGGGCCCATCGGGGAGCTGTTTTTT	CASSPGLAGGPIGELFF
TRBV18	NA	TRBJ1-5	many	TGTGCCAGCTCACCCGCGACAGGATTGGATCAGCCCCAGCATTTT	CASSPATGLDQPQHF
TRBV2	NA	TRBJ1-2	many	TGTGCCAGCAGTCGGCAGGGGATAACTAACTATGGCTACACCTTC	CASSRQGITNYGYTF
TRBV28	TRBD1	TRBJ2-7	many	TGTGCCAGCAGGGGACAGGGGACGGACGAGCAGTACTTC	CASRGQGTDEQYF
TRBV12-3/TRBV12-4	NA	TRBJ2-5	many	TGTGCCAGCAGTTTCTCGGGGTCCCGGGAGACCCAGTACTTC	CASSFSGSRETQYF
TRBV16	TRBD2	TRBJ2-1	few	TGTGCCAGCAGCCGCCCGGGACTAGCGGGAGGTGGGAATGAGCAGTTCTTC	CASSRPGLAGGGNEQFF
TRBV12-3/TRBV12-4	TRBD2	TRBJ2-7	few	TGTGCCAGCAGCCGACTAGCGGGATTTCGCGACGAGCAGTACTTC	CASSRLAGFRDEQYF
TRBV29-1	TRBD2	TRBJ2-1	few	TGCAGCGCTGTCCTAGCGGGAGGGCTGGGTAATGAGCAGTTCTTC	CSAVLAGGLGNEQFF
TRBV5-6	NA	TRBJ1-2	few	TGTGCCAGCACCCGCGCAGGGAGAAACTATGGCTACACCTTC	CASTRAGRNYGYTF
TRBV4-1	NA	TRBJ1-2	NA	TGCGCCAGCAGCTACCCCCCCGGAGGCGACTATGGCTACACCTTC	CASSYPPGGDYGYTF
TRBV2	TRBD2	TRBJ2-7	many	TGTGCCAGCAGTGATATGGGGGGGGCCTACGAGCAGTACTTC	CASSDMGGAYEQYF
TRBV5-4	TRBD2	TRBJ2-5	NA	TGTGCCAGCAGCCGCGAGCGGGAGCAAGAGACCCAGTACTTC	CASSREREQETQYF
TRBV20-1	TRBD1	TRBJ1-4	NA	TGCAGTGCTCCCCCGTGGACAGGGTCGGGGGAAGAACTGTTTTTT	CSAPPWTGSGEELFF
TRBV12-3/TRBV12-4	TRBD2	TRBJ2-5	many	TGTGCCAGCAGTTTAAGCGGGACTAGCGGGAGCCGGAGTGATGGAGAGACCCAGTACTTC	CASSLSGTSGSRSDGETQYF
TRBV11-1	TRBD1	TRBJ2-7	NA	TGTGCCAGCAGCCAATTCGGACAGGACCTCGTCTACGAGCAGTACTTC	CASSQFGQDLVYEQYF